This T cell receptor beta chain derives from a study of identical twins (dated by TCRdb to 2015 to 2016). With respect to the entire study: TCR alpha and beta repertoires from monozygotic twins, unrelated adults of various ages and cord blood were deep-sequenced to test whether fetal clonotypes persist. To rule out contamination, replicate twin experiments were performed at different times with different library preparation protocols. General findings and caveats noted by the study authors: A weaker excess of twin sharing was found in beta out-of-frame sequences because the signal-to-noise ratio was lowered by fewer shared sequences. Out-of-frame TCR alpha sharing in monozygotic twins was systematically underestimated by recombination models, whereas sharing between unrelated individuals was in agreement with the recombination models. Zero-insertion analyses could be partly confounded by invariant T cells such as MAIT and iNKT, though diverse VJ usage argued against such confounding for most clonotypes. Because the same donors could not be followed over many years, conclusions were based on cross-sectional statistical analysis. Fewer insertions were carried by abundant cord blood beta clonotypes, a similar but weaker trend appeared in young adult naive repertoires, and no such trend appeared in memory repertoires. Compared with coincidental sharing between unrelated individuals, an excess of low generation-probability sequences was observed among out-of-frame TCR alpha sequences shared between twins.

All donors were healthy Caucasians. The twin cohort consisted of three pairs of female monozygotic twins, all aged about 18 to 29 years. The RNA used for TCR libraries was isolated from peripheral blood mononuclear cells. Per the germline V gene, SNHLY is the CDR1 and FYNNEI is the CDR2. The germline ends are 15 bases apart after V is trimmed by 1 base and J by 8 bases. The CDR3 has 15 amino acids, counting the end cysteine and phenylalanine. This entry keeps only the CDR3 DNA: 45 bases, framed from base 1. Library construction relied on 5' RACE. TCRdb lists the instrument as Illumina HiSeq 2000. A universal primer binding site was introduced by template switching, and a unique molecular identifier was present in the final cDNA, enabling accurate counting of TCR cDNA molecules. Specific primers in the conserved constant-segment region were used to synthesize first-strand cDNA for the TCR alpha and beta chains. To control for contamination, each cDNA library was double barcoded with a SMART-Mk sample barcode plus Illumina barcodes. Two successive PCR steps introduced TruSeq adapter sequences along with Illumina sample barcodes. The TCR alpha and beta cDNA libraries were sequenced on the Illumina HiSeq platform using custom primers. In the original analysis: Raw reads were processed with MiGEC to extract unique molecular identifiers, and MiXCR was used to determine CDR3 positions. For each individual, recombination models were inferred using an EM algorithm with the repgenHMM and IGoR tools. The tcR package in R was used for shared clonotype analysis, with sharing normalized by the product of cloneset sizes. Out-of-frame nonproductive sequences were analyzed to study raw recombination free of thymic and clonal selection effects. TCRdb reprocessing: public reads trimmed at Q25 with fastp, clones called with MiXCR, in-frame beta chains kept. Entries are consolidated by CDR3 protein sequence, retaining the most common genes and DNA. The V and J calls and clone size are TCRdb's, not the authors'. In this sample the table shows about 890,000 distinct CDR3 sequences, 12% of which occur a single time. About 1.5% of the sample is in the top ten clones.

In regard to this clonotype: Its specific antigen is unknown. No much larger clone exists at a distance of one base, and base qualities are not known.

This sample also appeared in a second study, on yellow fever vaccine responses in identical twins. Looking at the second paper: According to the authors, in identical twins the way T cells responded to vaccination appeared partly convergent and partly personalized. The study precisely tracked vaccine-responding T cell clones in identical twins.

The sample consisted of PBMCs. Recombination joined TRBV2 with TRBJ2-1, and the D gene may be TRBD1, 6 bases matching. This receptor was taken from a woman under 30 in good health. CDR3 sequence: CASSEGAGVKYEQFF. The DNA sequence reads TGTGCCAGCAGTGAAGGGGCAGGGGTCAAATATGAGCAGTTCTTC.